This T cell receptor (beta chain) was profiled in a study of T-cell reconstitution after alpha-beta-depleted transplantation in children. Preparation of the TCRbeta library used unique molecular identifiers. TCRdb ran MiXCR on the PCR reads and lists one entry per CDR3 protein. The sample has approximately 340,000 distinct CDR3 sequences, 10% seen once. This clonotype was recorded at least ten times. The germline gives CDR1 DFQATT, CDR2 SNEGSKA (reference sequence). Deletions cut 0 bases from V and 4 bases from J, with 12 bases between. The CDR3 runs to 15 residues. The sample here was PBMCs from the stem cell graft donor, taken from the stem cell graft. This sequence joins TRBV20-1 and TRBJ2-2; D is unresolved. This receptor was obtained from a human donor who donated a stem cell graft to a child with acute lymphoblastic leukemia. The CDR3 bases are TGCAGTGCTAGAGATGTGACAACCGGCACCGGGGAGCTGTTTTTT. Its protein product is CSARDVTTGTGELFF.